This is a list of T cell receptor beta chains from one sample in a study of blood T cell repertoires in COVID-19. The data were produced by immunoSEQ multiplex PCR, yet TCRdb's version contains in-frame clones alone and is incomplete. This sample has under 95,000 clones, with 75% to 90% found just once. Sequenced sample: peripheral blood. The receptor source for this set is a woman aged 80 or over with acute or convalescent COVID-19. The CDR3 runs from the conserved cysteine through the conserved F or W. A D gene is named only where the DNA matches it firmly. Part of the rows lack a size; the others show once, few, many or a class for expanded clones.

V gene	J gene	clone size	D gene	CDR3 DNA	CDR3 protein
TRBV4-1	TRBJ2-7	-	-	TGCGCCAGCAGCCAAGATCCCGGGGCCTACGAGCAGTACTTC	CASSQDPGAYEQYF
TRBV19	TRBJ1-4	-	-	TGTGCCAGTAGCCCCAGGACGGGGGGGGAAAAACTGTTTTTT	CASSPRTGGEKLFF
TRBV6-5	TRBJ1-2	-	TRBD1	TGTGCCAGCAGGCGGACAGGGGAACATGGCTACACCTTC	CASRRTGEHGYTF
TRBV7-2	TRBJ1-5	once	-	TGTGCCAGCAGCTTAGGCCAGGGAAGGCGCAATCAGCCCCAGCATTTT	CASSLGQGRRNQPQHF
TRBV3-1/TRBV3-2	TRBJ2-2	-	-	TGTGCCAGCAGCCACGGACAGTTTGCCGGGGAGCTGTTTTTT	CASSHGQFAGELFF
TRBV4-2	TRBJ2-7	-	-	TGTGCCAGCAGCCAACTCCCCAGGGGCTTCGACGAGCAGTACTTC	CASSQLPRGFDEQYF
TRBV6-5	TRBJ1-4	-	-	TGTGCCAGCAGGCAGGGGAGACGTAATGAAAAACTGTTTTTT	CASRQGRRNEKLFF
TRBV24-1	TRBJ2-2	-	-	TGTGCCACCAGTGACCCGGCGGGACAGTACACCGGGGAGCTGTTTTTT	CATSDPAGQYTGELFF
TRBV24-1	TRBJ2-1	-	-	TGTGCCACCAGTGATTTGCGGGGCTCCTACAATGAGCAGTTCTTC	CATSDLRGSYNEQFF
TRBV18	TRBJ1-2	many	-	TGTGCCAGCTCTCACGGGACAAACTATGGCTACACCTTC	CASSHGTNYGYTF
TRBV28	TRBJ2-5	-	TRBD1	TGTGCCAGCAGTTTAACAGGGGAGCAAGAGACCCAGTACTTC	CASSLTGEQETQYF
TRBV5-8	TRBJ2-3	-	-	TGTGCCAGCAGCTTGGTACGGGGGACCTCCACAGATACGCAGTATTTT	CASSLVRGTSTDTQYF
TRBV9	TRBJ2-3	-	TRBD2	TGTGCCAGCAGCCCCCGCGGGGGACTTAGCACAGATACGCAGTATTTT	CASSPRGGLSTDTQYF
TRBV15	TRBJ2-6	-	-	TGTGCCACCAGCCTTACCAGGACTACTGGGGCCAACGTCCTGACTTTC	CATSLTRTTGANVLTF
TRBV11-2	TRBJ1-1	-	TRBD1	TGTGCCAGCAGCTGGGGGGACAGGCGGAACACTGAAGCTTTCTTT	CASSWGDRRNTEAFF
TRBV19	TRBJ1-1	few	-	TGTGCCAGTAGTACCAGGGCGAACACTGAAGCTTTCTTT	CASSTRANTEAFF
TRBV15	TRBJ2-7	-	-	TGTGCCACCAGCCCTGAGGCTATTTCCTACGAGCAGTACTTC	CATSPEAISYEQYF
TRBV5-6	TRBJ2-7	-	-	TGTGCCAGCAGCTTGGACCGCCGAGTCGAGCAGTACTTC	CASSLDRRVEQYF
TRBV27	TRBJ1-2	-	TRBD1	TGTGCCAGCAGTTCAACAGGGGTTGGTGGCTACACCTTC	CASSSTGVGGYTF
TRBV27	TRBJ2-1	-	-	TGTGCCAGCAGTTATAGATCGATGGTGGGGGGTAATGAGCAGTTCTTC	CASSYRSMVGGNEQFF
TRBV2	TRBJ1-2	-	-	TGTGCCACCTTTAGAGAGGGACTGAGGGGCAGACAGAACTATGGCTACACCTTC	CATFREGLRGRQNYGYTF
TRBV7-2	TRBJ2-3	-	TRBD2	TGTGCCAGCAGCCCCCGGGGGGGCTACGCAGATACGCAGTATTTT	CASSPRGGYADTQYF
TRBV10-3	TRBJ2-7	-	TRBD1	TGTGCCATCAGGGAGGGGACAGGTAACGAGCAGTACTTC	CAIREGTGNEQYF
TRBV27	TRBJ2-7	-	TRBD1	TGTGCCAGCAGCACAAGACAGGGGTTTCTTGGCGAGCAGTACTTC	CASSTRQGFLGEQYF
TRBV19	TRBJ2-3	-	TRBD2	TGTGCCAGTACCCAAACTAGCGGGGGCACAGATACGCAGTATTTT	CASTQTSGGTDTQYF
TRBV16	TRBJ1-4	-	-	TGTGCCAGCAGCCGGAACAGGGAGGAAAAACTGTTTTTT	CASSRNREEKLFF
TRBV3-1/TRBV3-2	TRBJ2-5	-	TRBD2	TGTGCCAGCAGCCAAGGGTGGGTAGCGGGGCTTCAAGAGACCCAGTACTTC	CASSQGWVAGLQETQYF
TRBV11-3	TRBJ2-7	-	-	TGTGCCAGCAGCTTTTCCCCGACTAGGCCCCACGAGCAGTACTTC	CASSFSPTRPHEQYF
TRBV15	TRBJ2-3	-	TRBD2	TGTGCCACCAGCAGTGGCGCGGGGGGGCCCACAGATACGCAGTATTTT	CATSSGAGGPTDTQYF
TRBV10-3	TRBJ1-5	-	-	TGTGCCACCCGGGGGGGGGATCAGCCCCAGCATTTT	CATRGGDQPQHF
TRBV11-2	TRBJ1-2	-	TRBD1	TGTGCCAGCACCCCAGGGGGCGGTGGCTACACCTTC	CASTPGGGGYTF
TRBV29-1	TRBJ2-1	-	TRBD2	TGCAGCGTTGCCCCTACTAGCGGGGGTAATGAGCAGTTCTTC	CSVAPTSGGNEQFF
TRBV7-8	TRBJ1-5	few	-	TGTGCCAGCCCTAATACAGAAAGCAATCAGCCCCAGCATTTT	CASPNTESNQPQHF
TRBV3-1/TRBV3-2	TRBJ1-2	-	-	TGTGCCAGCAGCCGATCGAGGATGAGCTATGGCTACACCTTC	CASSRSRMSYGYTF
TRBV7-8	TRBJ1-3	-	-	TGTGCCAGCAGCTTACGACGGGAAACTGGAAACACCATATATTTT	CASSLRRETGNTIYF
TRBV10-2	TRBJ1-5	-	-	TGCGCCAGCAGAGGACAGAATAGCAATCAGCCCCAGCATTTT	CASRGQNSNQPQHF
TRBV5-4	TRBJ1-6	-	-	TGTGCCAGCAGCTCGCAGGGTGTCCGGAATAATTCACCCCTCCACTTT	CASSSQGVRNNSPLHF
TRBV5-6	TRBJ1-4	-	-	TGTGCCAGCAGCTTGGGCAGGGCTAGGGAAAAACTGTTTTTT	CASSLGRAREKLFF
TRBV30	TRBJ1-1	-	-	TGTGCCTGGAGCCCGGACATAGTACCCACTGAAGCTTTCTTT	CAWSPDIVPTEAFF
TRBV15	TRBJ2-7	-	TRBD1	TGTGCCACCAGCAGAGGGTCCACAGGGGGCTCCTACGAGCAGTACTTC	CATSRGSTGGSYEQYF